Below, 20 T cell receptor beta chains from the same sample are listed, as sequenced in a study. TCRdb fed the RT-PCR reads into MiXCR, producing one record per CDR3 protein. This table has 550,000 to 750,000 distinct CDR3 sequences, more than 13% appearing once. The sample comprised memory CD4+ T cells from blood. The receptors derive from a female donor in good health, serving as a healthy control.

This chain uses TRBV30 with TRBJ2-5; 9 bases align to TRBD2. The germline V gene has CDR1 GTSNPN and CDR2 SVGIG (reference sequence). Unmatched junction bases numbered 4, after V lost 4 bases and J lost 4 bases. The CDR3 spans 13 residues. As DNA, the CDR3 is TGTGCCTGGATGGCGGGGGGGGTAGAGACCCAGTACTTC. Its translation is CAWMAGGVETQYF.

This clonotype was counted at least ten times. The V gene is TRBV4-2, the J gene TRBJ2-5; 9 bases agree with TRBD2. Per germline, CDR1 LGHNA and CDR2 YNFKEQ. This CDR3 comprises 15 residues. V lost 1 base, J lost 2 bases, and 2 bases stayed unmatched. The CDR3 loop reads CASSQGTSVQETQYF. The CDR3 coding sequence is TGTGCCAGCAGCCAAGGGACTAGCGTTCAAGAGACCCAGTACTTC.

This clonotype was counted a few times. The rearrangement links TRBV5-1 to TRBJ2-5; 7 positions match TRBD2. The CDR3 is 16 amino acids. Trimming at V came to 1 base and at J to 2 bases, leaving 8 bases not matched to a gene. The V gene's germline CDR1 is SGHRS and CDR2 YFSETQ. As DNA, the CDR3 is TGCGCCAGCAGCTTGCTTGGACTAGGCACGCAAGAGACCCAGTACTTC. The encoded protein is CASSLLGLGTQETQYF. The entire variable domain, with the rest obtained from reference TRBV5-1 and TRBJ2-5, is as follows: KAGVTQTPRYLIKTRGQQVTLSCSPISGHRSVSWYQQTPGQGLQFLFEYFSETQRNKGNFPGRFSGRQFSNSRSEMNVSTLELGDSALYLCASSLLGLGTQETQYFGPGTRLLVL.

This clonotype was seen ten or more times. This chain links TRBV6-5 with TRBJ2-3; no definite D call. CDR1 is MNHEY, CDR2 SVGAGI, per germline. The CDR3 spans 12 residues. V lost 6 bases to trimming and J lost 2 bases, with 6 bases between them. For the CDR3, the DNA is TGTGCCAGCAGGGCAAACACAGATACGCAGTATTTT. It is translated as CASRANTDTQYF.

The chain is built from TRBV10-3 and TRBJ1-2, with TRBD1 matching over 7 bases. Germline V gene sequence: CDR1 ENHRY, CDR2 SYGVKD. CDR3 length: 14 amino acids. V was clipped by 7 bases and J by 5 bases; unmatched bases: 10. The CDR3 DNA reads as TGTGCCATCAAGGCCGGCGCAGGGGGATATGGCTACACCTTC. Translated, it gives CAIKAGAGGYGYTF.

This clonotype has just a few counts. The chain couples TRBV20-1 to TRBJ2-7; either TRBD1 or TRBD2 may fit D (5 bases each). This CDR3 region has 13 residues. Germline CDR1 is DFQATT and CDR2 is SNEGSKA (reference sequence). The V end lost 5 bases, the J end lost 5 bases, and 16 bases lay between the germline ends. CDR3 amino acids: CSASRGSGDEQYF. In nucleotides, the CDR3 is TGCAGTGCTTCGAGGGGATCCGGGGACGAGCAGTACTTC.

This clonotype was seen a handful of times. This rearrangement joins TRBV4-1 to TRBJ2-2, with D possibly being TRBD2 (5 bases). V was shortened by 6 bases and J by 0 bases, with 11 bases between the two germline ends. CDR1 is MGHRA and CDR2 is YSYEKL in the germline V gene. The CDR3 sequence is 15 residues long. CDR3 region: CASRYQEANTGELFF. The CDR3 nucleotides are TGCGCCAGCAGATATCAGGAGGCGAACACCGGGGAGCTGTTTTTT.

The rearrangement uses TRBV28 and TRBJ2-3; 7 bases fit TRBD2. The CDR3 is made up of 14 amino acids. Germline CDR1 reads MDHEN; CDR2 reads SYDVKM. J lost 3 bases, V lost 7 bases, and 7 bases had no gene match. CDR3 region: CASKVAGVTDTQYF. The CDR3 nucleotides read TGTGCCAGCAAGGTGGCGGGAGTAACAGATACGCAGTATTTT.

As regards this clonotype: This may come from a read error, since a much larger clone is one base off. This chain uses TRBV3-1 with TRBJ2-5; no clear D gene. The V end was cut by 1 base, the J end by 5 bases, with 5 bases between. This CDR3 has 12 residues. CDR1 is LGHDT and CDR2 is YNNKEL in the germline V gene (reference sequence). CDR3 nucleotides: TGTGCCAGCAGCCAAGTTTGGGAGACCCAGTACTTC. Translation: CASSQVWETQYF.

This sequence joins TRBV24-1 and TRBJ2-3; TRBD2 agrees at 14 bases. The J segment lost 8 bases and the V segment lost 4 bases, leaving 4 bases of the junction unmatched. Germline loops: CDR1 KGHDR, CDR2 SFDVKD. This CDR3 is built from 15 residues. DNA of the CDR3: TGTGCCACCAGTGACCCGGGACTAGCGGGAGCTACGCAGTATTTT. It codes for CATSDPGLAGATQYF.

This clonotype was seen ten or more times. This rearrangement joins TRBV5-1 to TRBJ2-2; D gene unclear. Trimming removed 0 bases from V and 2 bases from J, with 5 bases in between. The CDR3 has 14 residues. CDR1 is SGHRS and CDR2 is YFSETQ in the germline V gene. Written as DNA, the CDR3 is TGCGCCAGCAGCTTGGAGGGTAACACCGGGGAGCTGTTTTTT. Its translation is CASSLEGNTGELFF.

This clonotype has only a few counts. The V and J genes are TRBV7-2 and TRBJ2-1, with no clear D. The CDR3 sequence is 14 residues long. V lost 5 bases and J lost 7, with 15 bases in between. CDR1 and CDR2 (germline): SGHTA, FQGNSA. CDR3 in amino acids: CASSPYGSQNEQFF. In DNA, the CDR3 is TGTGCCAGCAGCCCTTACGGCTCACAGAATGAGCAGTTCTTC.

In its sample, this clonotype was seen many times. This CDR3 reads CASSSGTQGDTQYF. CDR3 nucleotides: TGTGCCAGCAGCTCCGGGACTCAGGGAGATACGCAGTATTTT. The chain has TRBV5-6 and TRBJ2-3; D might be TRBD2 (6 bases). Trimming left V 3 bases short and J 5 bases short, with 13 bases between. The CDR3 spans 14 residues. Germline CDR1 reads SGHDT; CDR2 reads YYEEEE.

Only a few counts were recorded for this clonotype. This sequence joins TRBV20-1 and TRBJ2-7; D call uncertain. Trimming took 8 bases from V and 1 from J, leaving 9 bases between them. Germline CDR1 DFQATT, CDR2 SNEGSKA (reference sequence). The CDR3 length is 11 residues. In nucleotides, the CDR3 is TGCAGTCTTGACAATTCCTACGAGCAGTACTTC. This gives the protein CSLDNSYEQYF.

In this sample, this clonotype turned up a few times. This chain joins TRBV6-2 or TRBV6-3 and TRBJ2-4; the match to TRBD2 covers 12 bases. V lost 10 bases and J lost 0; bases outside the gene matches: 7. CDR1 MNHEY and CDR2 SVGEGT come from the germline V gene. The CDR3 loop spans 16 amino acids. CDR3 in DNA: TGTGCCACCCTGCCTAGCGGGAGGGAAGCCAAAAACATTCAGTACTTC. Translation: CATLPSGREAKNIQYF.

This clonotype has more than one count but fewer than ten. This chain uses TRBV6-5 with TRBJ1-1; D uncertain. Trimming cost V 7 bases and J 1 base, with 4 bases left between them. The CDR3 covers 11 residues. The germline V gene encodes CDR1 MNHEY and CDR2 SVGAGI. In nucleotides, the CDR3 is TGTGCCAGCACGGCGAACACTGAAGCTTTCTTT. It specifies CASTANTEAFF.

The rearrangement uses TRBV30 and TRBJ2-7; D gene unclear. This CDR3 has 13 residues. Germline V gene data show CDR1 as GTSNPN and CDR2 as SVGIG (reference sequence). Trimming took 0 bases from V and 6 from J, leaving 12 bases between them. The CDR3 region is CAWSVLRPGEQYF. In nucleotides, the CDR3 is TGTGCCTGGAGTGTACTCAGGCCGGGCGAGCAGTACTTC.

A word on this clonotype: A much more abundant neighbour one base away suggests this may be a read error. This chain uses TRBV5-1 with TRBJ2-1; 7 positions agree with TRBD1. V shed 4 bases, J shed 3 bases, and the junction held 4 bases outside the gene matches. The CDR3 sequence is 14 residues long. Germline V CDR1 and CDR2: SGHRS, YFSETQ. CDR3 amino acids: CASSQGQFYNEQFF. The CDR3 DNA follows: TGCGCCAGCAGCCAGGGACAGTTCTACAATGAGCAGTTCTTC.

The rearrangement joins TRBV4-1 to TRBJ1-4; TRBD1 is a possible D gene (6 bases). Trimming left V 4 bases short and J 7 bases short, with 13 bases between. The CDR3 runs 14 residues. Germline CDR1 is MGHRA and CDR2 is YSYEKL. This CDR3 is CASSPFDRSEKLFF. In DNA form, the CDR3 reads TGCGCCAGCAGCCCTTTCGACAGGTCTGAAAAACTGTTTTTT.

This chain uses TRBV20-1 with TRBJ1-6; D is unresolved. This CDR3 has 15 residues. Per germline, CDR1 DFQATT and CDR2 SNEGSKA (reference sequence). V was cut by 0 bases and J by 10 bases, with 16 bases left in between. The CDR3 nucleotides read TGCAGTGCTAGAGATTCCCTCCTAGGAGAATCACCCCTCCACTTT. This codes for CSARDSLLGESPLHF.